Included here is one T cell receptor beta chain sequence, with context. Its antigen is unidentified. This sample is drawn from a study of cytomegalovirus exposure and HLA in healthy donors. Study-level points and caveats: Reported performance of the classifier showed diagnosis of cytomegalovirus status with high specificity and sensitivity. Earlier analysis found most TCR beta V segments productive about 87% or about 30% of the time. The study labeled 150 or so TCR beta chains cytomegalovirus-associated.

V was clipped by 0 bases and J by 4 bases, with 13 bases between them. Looked up from germline, CDR1 is LGHNA and CDR2 is YNFKEQ. CDR3 length equals 16 residues. In the PCR, 60 Vbeta and 13 Jbeta primers were used. The method was immunoSEQ multiplex PCR; TCRdb's version includes in-frame clones alone and lacks a portion of them. The sample lists roughly 100,000 clones, over 60% seen once, with about 7.5% in the top ten. This clonotype originated in a middle-aged man in good health and CMV-seropositive. The rearrangement uses TRBV4-2 and TRBJ1-3; a weak D match, TRBD1 (6 bases). The sequenced sample was PBMCs. The CDR3 DNA reads TGTGCCAGCAGCCAAGAACCCCGCCAGGGGGGAAACACCATATATTTT. It specifies CASSQEPRQGGNTIYF.